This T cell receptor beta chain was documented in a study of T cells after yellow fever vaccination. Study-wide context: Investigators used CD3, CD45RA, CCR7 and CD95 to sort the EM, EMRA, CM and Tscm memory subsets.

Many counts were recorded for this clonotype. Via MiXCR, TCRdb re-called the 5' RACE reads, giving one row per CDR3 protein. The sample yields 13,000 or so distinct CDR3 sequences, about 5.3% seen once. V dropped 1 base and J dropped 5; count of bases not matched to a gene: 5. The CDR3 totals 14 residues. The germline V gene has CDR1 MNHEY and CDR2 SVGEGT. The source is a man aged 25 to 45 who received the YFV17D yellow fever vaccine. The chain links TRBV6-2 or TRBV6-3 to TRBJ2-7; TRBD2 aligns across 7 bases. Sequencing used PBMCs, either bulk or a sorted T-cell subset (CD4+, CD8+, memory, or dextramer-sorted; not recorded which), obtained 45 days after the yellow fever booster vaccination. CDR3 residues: CASSYYAGEDEQYF. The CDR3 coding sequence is TGTGCCAGCAGTTACTATGCGGGAGAGGACGAGCAGTACTTC.